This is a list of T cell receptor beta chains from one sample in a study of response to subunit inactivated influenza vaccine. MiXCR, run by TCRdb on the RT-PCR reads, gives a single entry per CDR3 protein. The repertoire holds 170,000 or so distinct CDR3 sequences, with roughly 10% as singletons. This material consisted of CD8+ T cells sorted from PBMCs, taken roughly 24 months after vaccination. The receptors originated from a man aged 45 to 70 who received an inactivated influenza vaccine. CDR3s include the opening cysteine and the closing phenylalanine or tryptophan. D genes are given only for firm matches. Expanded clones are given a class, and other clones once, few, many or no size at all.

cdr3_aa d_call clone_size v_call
CASSLLSGGYTHNEQFF TRBD2 few TRBV5-1
CASSDWGNEQYF NA NA TRBV6-1
CAWSPERGTAGTQYF TRBD2 many TRBV30
CASSLTSGRKAFF NA NA TRBV7-8
CSARGLSHNEQFF NA NA TRBV20-1
CASSWGRGTLQSRETQYF NA NA TRBV28
CASSVKDSFYTEAFF NA few TRBV7-9
CASSYATGVAYEQYF TRBD1 NA TRBV6-5
CASSPGLAGGWDEQFF TRBD2 few TRBV12-3/TRBV12-4
CASLAGGLIDTQYF TRBD2 NA TRBV6-2/TRBV6-3
CSARGLAGVWDTQYF TRBD2 many TRBV20-1
CASSFQGSYEQYF NA many TRBV7-9
CATSSRDGAYEQYF NA many TRBV15
CASSPGPGHYGYTF NA NA TRBV3-1
CSARERTGTGHSYSGELFF TRBD1 NA TRBV20-1
CASSRTGFGIGYTF NA few TRBV6-2/TRBV6-3
CASSAPGQGSEKLFF TRBD1 many TRBV27
CASRLGAETQYF NA few TRBV11-2
CASSAGTSIEQYF NA NA TRBV7-6
CASSLVRAGVSYNEQFF TRBD2 few TRBV13
CASSQGIEQYF NA many TRBV4-3
CASSLVGQGYYEQYF NA few TRBV5-1
CASKDSGYQPQHF NA NA TRBV12-3/TRBV12-4
CSASGTYISYEQYF NA few TRBV20-1
CASSPGQRGAFF NA many TRBV6-2/TRBV6-3
CASSKGTFSQPNIQYF NA NA TRBV21-1
CASSFLARNTEAFF NA NA TRBV7-9
CATSDLIQGANEQFF TRBD1 many TRBV24-1
CASSQDNAGPYEQYF NA NA TRBV4-1
CASRKSGRTNTGELFF NA many TRBV21-1
CASSLGPRYYEQYF NA few TRBV11-2
CATAPLHF NA few TRBV10-2
CSARDIGQATYGYTF TRBD1 many TRBV20-1
CASSTAGGPYEQYF TRBD2 few TRBV13
CASGLEGWGEQYF NA many TRBV5-5
CSASRSAENYEQYF NA many TRBV20-1
CASSLGSNTEAFF NA many TRBV5-5
CASSFTVYGGTDTQYF NA NA TRBV4-3
CSAKNEGYEQYF NA few TRBV20-1
CAISTGTSYNEQFF NA NA TRBV10-3
CASRTFTGFDDETQYF NA NA TRBV28
CASSLEAGGIYEQFF TRBD1 few TRBV7-6
CASSFLRAPAEQYF NA NA TRBV28
CASSPSENTGELFF NA NA TRBV12-3/TRBV12-4
CSVEDGTTDYNEQFF NA medium-sized TRBV29-1
CASSTRPPGELFF NA NA TRBV5-6
CASSIGVGSYEQYF NA NA TRBV7-7
CASSQDRGPGELFF NA NA TRBV4-3
CASSNLAGGLRNEQFF TRBD2 few TRBV12-3/TRBV12-4
CASSYSLVGNQPQHF NA few TRBV6-2/TRBV6-3
CASSTPTEPSSTDTQYF NA NA TRBV7-9
CASTDGGLAGEETQYF TRBD2 many TRBV10-2
CASSDLAGYEQYF TRBD2 NA TRBV27
CAWRATGDGYNEQFF TRBD1 many TRBV30
CATSLTGEVGEKLFF TRBD1 few TRBV15